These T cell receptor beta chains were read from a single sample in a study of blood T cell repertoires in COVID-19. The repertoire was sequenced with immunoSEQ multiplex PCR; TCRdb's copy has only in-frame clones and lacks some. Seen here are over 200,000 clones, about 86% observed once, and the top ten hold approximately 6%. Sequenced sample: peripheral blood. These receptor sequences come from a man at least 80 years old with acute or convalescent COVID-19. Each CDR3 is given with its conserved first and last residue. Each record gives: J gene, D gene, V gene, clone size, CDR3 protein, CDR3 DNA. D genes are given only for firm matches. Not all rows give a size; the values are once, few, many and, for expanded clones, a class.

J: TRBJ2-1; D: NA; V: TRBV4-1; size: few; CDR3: CASSQDVTGYNEQFF; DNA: TGCGCCAGCAGCCAAGATGTCACAGGGTACAATGAGCAGTTCTTC
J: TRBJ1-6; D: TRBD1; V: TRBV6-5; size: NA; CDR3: CASILGQALTPLHF; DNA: TGTGCCAGCATTCTGGGACAGGCTTTAACACCCCTCCACTTT
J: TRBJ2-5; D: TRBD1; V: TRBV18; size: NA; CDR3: CASSPETGGLTQYF; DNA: TGTGCCAGCTCACCAGAGACAGGGGGGTTGACCCAGTACTTC
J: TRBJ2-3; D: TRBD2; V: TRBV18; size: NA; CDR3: CASSPRGLGDYTTDTQYF; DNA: TGTGCCAGCTCACCACGGGGTTTGGGGGACTACACAACAGATACGCAGTATTTT
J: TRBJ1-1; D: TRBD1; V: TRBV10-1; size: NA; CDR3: CATRDSLNTEAFF; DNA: TGCGCCACCCGGGACAGTTTGAACACTGAAGCTTTCTTT
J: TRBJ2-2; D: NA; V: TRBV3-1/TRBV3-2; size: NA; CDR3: CASSQGPRAIGELFF; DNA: TGTGCCAGCAGCCAAGGTCCGAGGGCGATCGGGGAGCTGTTTTTT
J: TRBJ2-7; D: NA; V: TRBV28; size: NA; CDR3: CASSRLPTEQYF; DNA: TGTGCCAGCAGCCGACTACCCACCGAGCAGTACTTC
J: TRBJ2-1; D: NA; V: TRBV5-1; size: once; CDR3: CASSDRKGEQFF; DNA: TGCGCCAGCAGTGACAGGAAGGGTGAGCAGTTCTTC
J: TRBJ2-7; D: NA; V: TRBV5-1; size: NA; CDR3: CASSLAQGTYEQYF; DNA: TGCGCCAGCAGCTTGGCACAGGGAACCTACGAGCAGTACTTC
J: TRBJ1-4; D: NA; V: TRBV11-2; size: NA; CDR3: CASSIGAPNEKLFF; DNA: TGTGCCAGCAGCATAGGGGCCCCTAATGAAAAACTGTTTTTT
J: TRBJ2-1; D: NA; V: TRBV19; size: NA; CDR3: CASSQGALPPYNEQFF; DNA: TGTGCCAGTAGTCAAGGGGCCCTTCCTCCTTACAATGAGCAGTTCTTC
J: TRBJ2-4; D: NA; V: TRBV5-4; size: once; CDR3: CASSLPEAKNIQYF; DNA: TGTGCCAGCAGCTTACCCGAGGCCAAAAACATTCAGTACTTC
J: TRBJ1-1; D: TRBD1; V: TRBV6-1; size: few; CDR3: CASSDRTGGAHEAFF; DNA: TGTGCCAGCAGTGATAGGACAGGTGGGGCTCATGAAGCTTTCTTT
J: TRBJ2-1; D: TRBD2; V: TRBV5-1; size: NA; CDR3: CASSLVAGGPYNEQFF; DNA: TGCGCCAGCAGCTTGGTGGCGGGGGGCCCCTACAATGAGCAGTTCTTC
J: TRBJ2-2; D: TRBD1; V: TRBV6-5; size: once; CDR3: CASSWTGLTGELFF; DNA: TGTGCCAGCAGTTGGACAGGGCTTACCGGGGAGCTGTTTTTT
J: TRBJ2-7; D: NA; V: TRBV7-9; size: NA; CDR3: CASSSTTVGYEQYF; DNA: TGTGCCAGCAGCTCGACGACAGTCGGCTACGAGCAGTACTTC
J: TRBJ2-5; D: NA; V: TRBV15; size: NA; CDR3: CATSRDRVGVEETQYF; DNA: TGTGCCACCAGCAGAGATCGGGTCGGGGTCGAGGAGACCCAGTACTTC
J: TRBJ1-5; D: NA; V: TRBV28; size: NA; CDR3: CASSSSHQPQHF; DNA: TGTGCCAGCAGTTCGAGTCATCAGCCCCAGCATTTT
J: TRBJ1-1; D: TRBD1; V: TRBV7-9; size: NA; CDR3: CASSFRDSPHTEAFF; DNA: TGTGCCAGCAGCTTTCGGGACAGTCCTCACACTGAAGCTTTCTTT
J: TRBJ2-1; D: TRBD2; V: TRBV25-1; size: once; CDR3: CASRPSGSANEQFF; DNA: TGTGCCAGCAGACCTAGCGGGAGCGCGAATGAGCAGTTCTTC
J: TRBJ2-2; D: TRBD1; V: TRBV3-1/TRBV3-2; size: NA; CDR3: CASSSRTGKTGELFF; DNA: TGTGCCAGCAGCTCGCGGACAGGGAAAACCGGGGAGCTGTTTTTT
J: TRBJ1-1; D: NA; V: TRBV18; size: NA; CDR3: CASSLNRDTEAFF; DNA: TGTGCCAGCTCACTTAACAGGGACACTGAAGCTTTCTTT
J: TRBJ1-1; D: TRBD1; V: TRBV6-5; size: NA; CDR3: CASSTKTGATEAFF; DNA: TGTGCCAGCAGTACAAAAACAGGGGCGACTGAAGCTTTCTTT
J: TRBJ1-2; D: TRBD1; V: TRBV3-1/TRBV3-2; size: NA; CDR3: CASSPGQGALFNYGYTF; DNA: TGTGCCAGCAGCCCGGGACAGGGGGCCCTCTTTAACTATGGCTACACCTTC
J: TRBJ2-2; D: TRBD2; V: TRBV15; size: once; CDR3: CATSRDLSGSGTGELFF; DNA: TGTGCCACCAGCAGAGATCTGAGCGGGAGCGGGACCGGGGAGCTGTTTTTT
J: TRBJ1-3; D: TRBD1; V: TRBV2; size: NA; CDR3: CASSEQGQGWGNTIYF; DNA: TGTGCCAGCAGTGAACAGGGACAGGGTTGGGGAAACACCATATATTTT
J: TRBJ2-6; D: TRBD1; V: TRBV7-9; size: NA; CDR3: CASSPWTGAASGANVLTF; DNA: TGTGCCAGCAGCCCCTGGACAGGGGCGGCCTCTGGGGCCAACGTCCTGACTTTC
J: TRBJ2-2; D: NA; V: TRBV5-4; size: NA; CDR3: CASSSKWGGLVF; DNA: TGTGCCAGCAGTTCGAAGTGGGGGGGCTTGGTTTTT
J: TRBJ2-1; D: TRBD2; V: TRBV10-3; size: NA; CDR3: CAISGGAGGHSYNEQFF; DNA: TGTGCCATCAGTGGTGGTGCGGGAGGACACTCCTACAATGAGCAGTTCTTC
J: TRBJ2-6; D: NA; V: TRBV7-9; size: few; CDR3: CASSLAGGTGANVLTF; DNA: TGTGCCAGCAGCTTAGCCGGAGGGACTGGGGCCAACGTCCTGACTTTC
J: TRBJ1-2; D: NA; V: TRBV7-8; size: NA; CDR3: CASSFSSLPGGYTF; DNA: TGTGCCAGCAGCTTTTCGTCGTTGCCCGGGGGCTACACCTTC
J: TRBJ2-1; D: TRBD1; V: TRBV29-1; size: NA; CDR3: CSVDRAGGDEQFF; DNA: TGCAGCGTTGATCGGGCAGGGGGCGATGAGCAGTTCTTC
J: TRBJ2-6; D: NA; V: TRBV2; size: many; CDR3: CASTRDRAPSGANVLTF; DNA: TGTGCCAGCACCCGAGACAGAGCTCCTTCTGGGGCCAACGTCCTGACTTTC
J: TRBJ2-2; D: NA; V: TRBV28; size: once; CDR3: CATQQVNTGELFF; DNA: TGTGCCACCCAACAAGTTAACACCGGGGAGCTGTTTTTT
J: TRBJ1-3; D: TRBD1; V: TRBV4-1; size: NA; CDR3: CASSQRTGSSGNTIYF; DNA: TGCGCCAGCAGCCAGAGGACAGGGAGCTCTGGAAACACCATATATTTT
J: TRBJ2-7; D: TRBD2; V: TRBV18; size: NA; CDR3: CASSPTEAGGVYEQYF; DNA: TGTGCCAGCTCACCGACCGAAGCGGGAGGGGTCTACGAGCAGTACTTC
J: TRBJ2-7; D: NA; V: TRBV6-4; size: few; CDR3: CASPLDSSYEQYF; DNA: TGTGCCAGCCCATTAGACAGTTCCTACGAGCAGTACTTC
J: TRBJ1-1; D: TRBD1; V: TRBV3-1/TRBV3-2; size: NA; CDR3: CASSRTGSNTEAFF; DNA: TGTGCCAGCAGCCGGACAGGGTCGAACACTGAAGCTTTCTTT
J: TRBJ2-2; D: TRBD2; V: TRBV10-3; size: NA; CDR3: CATSPGLASPGELFF; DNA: TGTGCCACCAGCCCGGGACTAGCGTCCCCCGGGGAGCTGTTTTTT